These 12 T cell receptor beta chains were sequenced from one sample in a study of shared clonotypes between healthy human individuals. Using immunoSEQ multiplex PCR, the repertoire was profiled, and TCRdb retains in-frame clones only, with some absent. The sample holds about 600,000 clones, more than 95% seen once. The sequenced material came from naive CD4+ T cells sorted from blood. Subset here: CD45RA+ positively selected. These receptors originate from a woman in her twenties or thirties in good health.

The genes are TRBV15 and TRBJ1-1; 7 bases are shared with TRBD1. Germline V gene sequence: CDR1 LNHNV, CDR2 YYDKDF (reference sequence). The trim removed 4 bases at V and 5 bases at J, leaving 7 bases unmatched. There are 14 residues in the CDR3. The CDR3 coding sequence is TGTGCCACCAGCACACAGGGGTGGGGTACTGAAGCTTTCTTT. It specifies CATSTQGWGTEAFF.

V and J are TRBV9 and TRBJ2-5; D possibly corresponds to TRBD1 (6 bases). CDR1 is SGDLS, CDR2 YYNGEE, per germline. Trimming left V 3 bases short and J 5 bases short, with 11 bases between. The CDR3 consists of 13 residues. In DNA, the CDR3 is TGTGCCAGCAGCGAGCAGGGGTGGGAGACCCAGTACTTC. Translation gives CASSEQGWETQYF.

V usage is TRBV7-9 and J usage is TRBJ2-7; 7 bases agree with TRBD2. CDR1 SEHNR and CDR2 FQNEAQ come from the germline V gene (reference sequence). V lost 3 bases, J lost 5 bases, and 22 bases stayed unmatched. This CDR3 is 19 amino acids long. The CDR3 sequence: CASSFGTPSQGRERHEQYF. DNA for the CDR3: TGTGCCAGCAGCTTTGGGACCCCTTCTCAAGGGCGGGAGCGGCACGAGCAGTACTTC.

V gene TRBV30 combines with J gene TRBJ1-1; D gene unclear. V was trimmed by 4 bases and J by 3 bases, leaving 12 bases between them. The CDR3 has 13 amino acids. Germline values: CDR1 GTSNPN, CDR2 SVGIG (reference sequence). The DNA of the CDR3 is TGTGCCTGGACCCCCGGAGCGCACACTGAAGCTTTCTTT. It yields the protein CAWTPGAHTEAFF.

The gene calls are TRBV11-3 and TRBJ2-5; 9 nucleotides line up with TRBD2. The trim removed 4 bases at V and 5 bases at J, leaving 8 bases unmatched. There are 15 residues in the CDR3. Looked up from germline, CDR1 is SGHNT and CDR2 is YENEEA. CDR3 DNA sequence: TGTGCCAGCAGCTCCCATAGCGGGAGTGGTGAGACCCAGTACTTC. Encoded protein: CASSSHSGSGETQYF.

The CDR3 DNA reads as TGCGCCAGCAGCCAAGTAGCTCTTAGCAGCTACGAGCAGTACTTC. Amino acid sequence: CASSQVALSSYEQYF. The chain employs TRBV4-1 and TRBJ2-5; D not certain. The J call may be wrong; the DNA end is better matched by TRBJ2-7. In germline, CDR1 is MGHRA, CDR2 YSYEKL. This CDR3 has 15 amino acids.

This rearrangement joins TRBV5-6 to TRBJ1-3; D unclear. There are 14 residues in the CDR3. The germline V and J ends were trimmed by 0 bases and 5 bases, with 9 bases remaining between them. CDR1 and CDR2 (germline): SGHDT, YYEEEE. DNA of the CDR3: TGTGCCAGCAGCTTGGTCATAAGCCGAAACACCATATATTTT. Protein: CASSLVISRNTIYF.

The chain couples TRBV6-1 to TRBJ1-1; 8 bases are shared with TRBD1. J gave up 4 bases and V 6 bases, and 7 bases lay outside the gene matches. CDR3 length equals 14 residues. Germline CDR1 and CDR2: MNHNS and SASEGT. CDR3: CASRMDRAGTEAFF. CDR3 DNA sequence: TGTGCCAGCAGGATGGACAGGGCAGGCACTGAAGCTTTCTTT.

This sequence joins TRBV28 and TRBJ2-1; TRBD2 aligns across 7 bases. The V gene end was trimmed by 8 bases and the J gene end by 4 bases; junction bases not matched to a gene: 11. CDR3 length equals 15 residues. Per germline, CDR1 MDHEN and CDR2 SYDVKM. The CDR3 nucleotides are TGTGCCAGCGTGGGAGGGAGGGTAATGTACAATGAGCAGTTCTTC. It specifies CASVGGRVMYNEQFF.

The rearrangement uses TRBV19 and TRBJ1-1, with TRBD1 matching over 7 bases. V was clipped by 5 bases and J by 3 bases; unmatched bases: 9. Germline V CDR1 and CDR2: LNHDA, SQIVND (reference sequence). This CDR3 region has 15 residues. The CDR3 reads CASSGTGTAYTEAFF. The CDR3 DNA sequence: TGTGCCAGTAGTGGAACCGGGACAGCCTACACTGAAGCTTTCTTT.

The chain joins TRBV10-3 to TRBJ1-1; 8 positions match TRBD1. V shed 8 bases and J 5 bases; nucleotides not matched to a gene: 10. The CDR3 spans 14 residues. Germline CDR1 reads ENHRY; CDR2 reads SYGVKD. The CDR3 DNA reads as TGTGCCATCTGGTCTACTACAGGGGGGACTGAAGCTTTCTTT. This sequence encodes CAIWSTTGGTEAFF.

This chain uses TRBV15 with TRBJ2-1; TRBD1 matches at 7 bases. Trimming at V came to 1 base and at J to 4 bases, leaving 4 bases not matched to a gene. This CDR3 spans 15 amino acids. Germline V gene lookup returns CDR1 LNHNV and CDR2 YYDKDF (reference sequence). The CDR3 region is CATSRAGTEYNEQFF. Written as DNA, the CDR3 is TGTGCCACCAGCAGAGCCGGGACAGAGTACAATGAGCAGTTCTTC.